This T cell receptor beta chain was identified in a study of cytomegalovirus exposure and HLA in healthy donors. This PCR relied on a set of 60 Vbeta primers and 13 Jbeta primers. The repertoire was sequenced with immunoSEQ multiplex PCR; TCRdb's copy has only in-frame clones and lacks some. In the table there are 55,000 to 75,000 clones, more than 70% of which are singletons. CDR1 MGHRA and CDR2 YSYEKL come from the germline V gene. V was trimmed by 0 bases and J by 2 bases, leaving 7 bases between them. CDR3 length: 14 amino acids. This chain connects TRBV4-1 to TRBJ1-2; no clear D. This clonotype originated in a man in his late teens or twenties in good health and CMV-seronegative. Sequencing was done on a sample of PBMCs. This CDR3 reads CASSQDRVNYGYTF. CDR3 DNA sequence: TGCGCCAGCAGCCAAGACCGGGTCAACTATGGCTACACCTTC.